These 17 T cell receptor beta chains originate from one sample sequenced in a study of Ad26.COV2.S vaccination and SARS-CoV-2 variants. Documented treatment: roughly 18 received Ad26.COV2.S at low or high dose, single or two shots; roughly five received placebo; per-sample allocation not given. Samples were taken on day 63 after the first vaccine or placebo injection. TCRdb's table, derived via immunoSEQ multiplex PCR, lists solely in-frame clones and lacks some. The table includes 350,000 to 450,000 clones, 92% detected once. Sequences were derived from peripheral blood, sampled in a trial of Ad26.COV2.S vaccine versus placebo. The origin of the receptors is a person aged 18-60 years who received the Ad26.COV2.S COVID-19 vaccine or a placebo.

V usage is TRBV10-2 and J usage is TRBJ1-2; the match to TRBD1 covers 12 bases. Germline values: CDR1 WSHSY, CDR2 SAAADI. Trimming took 4 bases from V and 6 from J; bases not matched to a gene: 6. The CDR3 runs 15 residues. The CDR3 protein is CASSGGTGGDNGYTF. Written as DNA, the CDR3 is TGCGCCAGCAGTGGGGGGACAGGGGGCGATAATGGCTACACCTTC.

V and J are TRBV7-2 and TRBJ2-7; D is possibly TRBD2 (6 bases). V gave up 7 bases and J gave up 4 bases, with 17 bases separating them. The CDR3 extends over 14 amino acids. Germline loops: CDR1 SGHTA, CDR2 FQGNSA. As DNA, the CDR3 is TGTGCCAGCACCCAGGGACTCTCGGATTACGAGCAGTACTTC. Protein product: CASTQGLSDYEQYF. The entire variable domain, with the rest obtained from reference TRBV7-2 and TRBJ2-7, is as follows: GAGVSQSPSNKVTEKGKDVELRCDPISGHTALYWYRQSLGQGLEFLIYFQGNSAPDKSGLPSDRFSAERTGGSVSTLTIQRTQQEDSAVYLCASTQGLSDYEQYFGPGTRLTVT.

The V call is TRBV5-4, the J call TRBJ2-7; 9 nucleotides align to TRBD2. Unmatched junction bases numbered 10, after V lost 4 bases and J lost 5 bases. Per the germline V gene, CDR1 is SGHNT and CDR2 is YYREEE (reference sequence). The CDR3 contains 15 residues. The CDR3 protein is CASSKPSGERDEQYF. Written as DNA, the CDR3 is TGTGCCAGCAGCAAACCTAGCGGGGAAAGAGACGAGCAGTACTTC.

Here the CDR3 reads CASSLGQGATGKEKLFF. CDR3 nucleotide sequence: TGTGCCAGCAGCCTGGGACAGGGGGCTACTGGAAAAGAAAAACTGTTTTTT. The chain employs TRBV14 and TRBJ1-4; 12 positions agree with TRBD1. V gave up 4 bases and J gave up 8 bases; unmatched junction bases: 11. CDR1 is SGHDN and CDR2 is FVKESK in the germline V gene. This CDR3 has 17 residues. Looking up the rest from reference TRBV14 and TRBJ1-4 gives the full variable domain: EAGVTQFPSHSVIEKGQTVTLRCDPISGHDNLYWYRRVMGKEIKFLLHFVKESKQDESGMPNNRFLAERTGGTYSTLKVQPAELEDSGVYFCASSLGQGATGKEKLFFGSGTQLSVL.

The V call is TRBV6-5, the J call TRBJ1-1; D possibly corresponds to TRBD1 (6 bases). Germline values: CDR1 MNHEY, CDR2 SVGAGI. V shed 3 bases and J shed 10 bases, with 12 bases lying between them. This CDR3 is built from 12 residues. In nucleotides, the CDR3 is TGTGCCAGCAGTTATCGTTGGGGGGCAGCTTTCTTT. Residues: CASSYRWGAAFF.

This clone was seen more than once but under ten times. V gene TRBV19 combines with J gene TRBJ2-7; D gene unclear. The V end lost 5 bases, the J end lost 3 bases, and 14 bases lay between the germline ends. Germline V CDR1 and CDR2: LNHDA, SQIVND (reference sequence). This CDR3 is built from 14 residues. The CDR3: CASSPARSLYEQYF. The CDR3 DNA sequence: TGTGCCAGTAGTCCGGCTCGGTCCCTCTACGAGCAGTACTTC.

The genes are TRBV3-1 (or the pseudogene TRBV3-2) and TRBJ2-5; 7 bases align to TRBD2. Germline V gene sequence: CDR1 LGHDT, CDR2 YNNKEL (reference sequence). J lost 4 bases, V lost 2 bases, and 4 bases had no gene match. The CDR3 spans 14 residues. The CDR3 nucleotides are TGTGCCAGCAGCCAACGGAGCGGGGTAGAGACCCAGTACTTC. Its translation is CASSQRSGVETQYF.

The chain combines TRBV3-1 (or the pseudogene TRBV3-2) with TRBJ2-1, with 10 bases matching TRBD2. The V segment lost 4 bases and the J segment 5 bases; nucleotides outside the gene matches: 11. The germline V gene encodes CDR1 LGHDT and CDR2 YNNKEL (reference sequence). The CDR3 extends over 17 amino acids. CDR3 loop: CASSRRGAGGSHNEQFF. The DNA for the CDR3 is TGTGCCAGCAGCCGACGTGGAGCGGGGGGGTCTCACAATGAGCAGTTCTTC.

The chain links TRBV9 to TRBJ1-1; D unresolved. The germline gives CDR1 SGDLS, CDR2 YYNGEE. Trimming cost V 3 bases and J 1 base, with 10 bases left between them. This CDR3 has 14 amino acids. CDR3 loop: CASSAHIGNTEAFF. For the CDR3, the DNA is TGTGCCAGCAGCGCCCATATAGGGAACACTGAAGCTTTCTTT.

The V call is TRBV6-2 or TRBV6-3, the J call TRBJ1-5; possibly TRBD1 for D (6 bases). The germline gives CDR1 MNHEY, CDR2 SVGEGT. V lost 5 bases and J lost 10, with 18 bases in between. This CDR3 is built from 14 residues. This CDR3 reads CASSGDIWVSPQHF. Written as DNA, the CDR3 is TGTGCCAGCAGTGGGGACATTTGGGTCAGCCCCCAGCATTTT.

The chain links TRBV7-8 to TRBJ2-3, with 10 nucleotides matching TRBD2. Looked up from germline, CDR1 is SGHVS and CDR2 is FQNEAQ. J lost 0 bases, V lost 5 bases, and 8 bases had no gene match. This CDR3 spans 17 amino acids. In DNA, the CDR3 is TGTGCCAGCAGCAGTAGCGGGGGGACCTTTAGCACAGATACGCAGTATTTT. Amino acids: CASSSSGGTFSTDTQYF.

The chain joins TRBV12-3 or TRBV12-4 to TRBJ1-6, with TRBD1 as a possible D gene (5 bases). This CDR3 region has 12 residues. V was cut by 2 bases and J by 13 bases, with 9 bases left in between. Here the CDR3 DNA reads TGTGCCAGCAGTTTATGGGGCGCCCCCCTCCACTTT. Its translation is CASSLWGAPLHF.

The chain joins TRBV12-5 to TRBJ2-1, with 8 positions matching TRBD2. The germline gives CDR1 LGHNT, CDR2 FRNRAP. CDR3 length: 15 residues. V trimming: 6 bases; J trimming: 0 bases; junction bases outside the gene matches: 4. The CDR3 bases are TGTGCTAGTGGGCAGCGGGGGAGCTCCTACAATGAGCAGTTCTTC. This gives the protein CASGQRGSSYNEQFF.

The chain couples TRBV6-1 to TRBJ1-6; no clear D. Germline CDR1 MNHNS, CDR2 SASEGT. The CDR3 extends over 16 amino acids. The V end was cut by 4 bases, the J end by 3 bases, with 13 bases between. The CDR3 sequence is CASSVRLDGYNSPLHF. In DNA form, the CDR3 reads TGTGCCAGCAGTGTCCGACTGGACGGCTATAATTCACCCCTCCACTTT.

In its sample, this clone was seen once. CDR3 region: CASRPGSLGEQYF. Written as DNA, the CDR3 is TGTGCCAGCAGGCCGGGATCCTTAGGCGAGCAGTACTTC. The chain combines TRBV6-6 with TRBJ2-7, with D possibly TRBD2 on 5 matching bases. The CDR3 has 13 amino acids. With 6 bases removed from V and 6 bases from J, the gap between germline ends came to 15 bases. Germline V CDR1 and CDR2: MNHNY, SVGAGI (reference sequence).

The gene calls are TRBV19 and TRBJ2-2, with TRBD2 matching over 10 bases. Trimming cost V 4 bases and J 5 bases; bases outside gene matches: 10. Germline values: CDR1 LNHDA, CDR2 SQIVND (reference sequence). This CDR3 is built from 17 residues. The CDR3 protein is CASSSPQRGGGTGELFF. CDR3 sequence (DNA): TGTGCCAGTAGTAGCCCGCAGCGGGGGGGCGGTACCGGGGAGCTGTTTTTT.

This chain joins TRBV7-6 and TRBJ2-2; D is unclear. The V end lost 7 bases, the J end lost 2 bases, and 14 bases lay between the germline ends. The CDR3 extends over 15 amino acids. Per the germline V gene, CDR1 is SGHVS and CDR2 is FNYEAQ. DNA for the CDR3: TGTGCCAGCACCCCTCTGAAGGCAAACACCGGGGAGCTGTTTTTT. Its translation: CASTPLKANTGELFF.